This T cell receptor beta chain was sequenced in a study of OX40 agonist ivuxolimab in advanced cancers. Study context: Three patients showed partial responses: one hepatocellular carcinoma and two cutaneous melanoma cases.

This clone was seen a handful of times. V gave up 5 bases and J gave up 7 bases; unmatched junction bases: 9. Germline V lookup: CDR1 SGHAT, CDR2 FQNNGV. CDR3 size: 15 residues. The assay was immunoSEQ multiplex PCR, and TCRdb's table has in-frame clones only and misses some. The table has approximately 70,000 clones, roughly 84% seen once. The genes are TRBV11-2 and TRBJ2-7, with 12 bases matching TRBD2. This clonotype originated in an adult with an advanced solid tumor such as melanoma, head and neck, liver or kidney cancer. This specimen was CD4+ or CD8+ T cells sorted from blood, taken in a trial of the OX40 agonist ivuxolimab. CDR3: CASSARLAGVGEQYF. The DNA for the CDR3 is TGTGCCAGCAGCGCAAGACTAGCGGGAGTGGGAGAGCAGTACTTC.